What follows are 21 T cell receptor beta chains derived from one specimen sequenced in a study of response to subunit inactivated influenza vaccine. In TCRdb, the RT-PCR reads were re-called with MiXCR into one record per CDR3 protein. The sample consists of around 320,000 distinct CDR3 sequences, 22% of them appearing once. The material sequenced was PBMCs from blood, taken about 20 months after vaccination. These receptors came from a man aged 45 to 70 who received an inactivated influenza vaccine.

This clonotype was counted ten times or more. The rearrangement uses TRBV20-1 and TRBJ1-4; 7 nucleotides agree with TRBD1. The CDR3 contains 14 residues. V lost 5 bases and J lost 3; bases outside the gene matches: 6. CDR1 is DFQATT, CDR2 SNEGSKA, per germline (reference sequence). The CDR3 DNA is TGCAGTGCTCCTACAGGGGTTTCTAATGAAAAACTGTTTTTT. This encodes CSAPTGVSNEKLFF.

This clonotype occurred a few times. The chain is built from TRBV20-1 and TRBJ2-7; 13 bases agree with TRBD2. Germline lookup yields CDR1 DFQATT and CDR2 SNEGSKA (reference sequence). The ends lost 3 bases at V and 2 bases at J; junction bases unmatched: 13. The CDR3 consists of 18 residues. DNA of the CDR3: TGCAGTGCTAGTCTTATCGGACTAGCGGGAGCCCGGACCTACGAGCAGTACTTC. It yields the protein CSASLIGLAGARTYEQYF.

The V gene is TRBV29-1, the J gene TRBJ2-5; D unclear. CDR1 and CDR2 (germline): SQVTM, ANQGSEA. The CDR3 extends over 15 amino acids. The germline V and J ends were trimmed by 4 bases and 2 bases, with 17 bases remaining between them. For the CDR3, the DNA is TGCAGCGTTGTAAGGCCCGGACGCCGGCAAGAGACCCAGTACTTC. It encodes CSVVRPGRRQETQYF. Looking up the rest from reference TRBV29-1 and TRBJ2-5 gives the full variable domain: SAVISQKPSRDICQRGTSLTIQCQVDSQVTMMFWYRQQPGQSLTLIATANQGSEATYESGFVIDKFPISRPNLTFSTLTVSNMSPEDSSIYLCSVVRPGRRQETQYFGPGTRLLVL.

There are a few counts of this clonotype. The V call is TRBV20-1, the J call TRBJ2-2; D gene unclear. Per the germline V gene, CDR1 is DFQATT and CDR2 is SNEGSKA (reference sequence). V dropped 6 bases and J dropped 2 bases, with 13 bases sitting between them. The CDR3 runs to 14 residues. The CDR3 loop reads CSAQTQINTGELFF. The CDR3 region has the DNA TGCAGTGCGCAAACCCAGATCAACACCGGGGAGCTGTTTTTT.

The CDR3 is CSARGVDTRSSYEQYF. For the CDR3, the DNA is TGCAGTGCTAGAGGGGTGGATACGCGGAGCTCCTACGAGCAGTACTTC. The chain employs TRBV20-1 and TRBJ2-7; D is ambiguous. V lost 1 base and J lost 0, with 16 bases in between. The germline V gene encodes CDR1 DFQATT and CDR2 SNEGSKA (reference sequence). The CDR3 has 16 amino acids.

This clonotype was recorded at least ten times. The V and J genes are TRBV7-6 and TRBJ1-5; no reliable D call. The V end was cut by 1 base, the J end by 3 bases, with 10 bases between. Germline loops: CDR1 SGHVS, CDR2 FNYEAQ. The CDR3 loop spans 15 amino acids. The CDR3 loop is CASSLEPRLNQPQHF. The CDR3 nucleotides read TGTGCCAGCAGCTTAGAGCCCAGGCTCAATCAGCCCCAGCATTTT.

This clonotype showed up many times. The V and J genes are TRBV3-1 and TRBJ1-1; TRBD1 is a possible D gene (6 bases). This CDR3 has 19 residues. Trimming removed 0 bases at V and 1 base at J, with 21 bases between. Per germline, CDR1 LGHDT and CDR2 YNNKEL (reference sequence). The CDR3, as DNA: TGTGCCAGCAGCCAAGATGCCGACCCAAGAGACAGGACGAACACTGAAGCTTTCTTT. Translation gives CASSQDADPRDRTNTEAFF.

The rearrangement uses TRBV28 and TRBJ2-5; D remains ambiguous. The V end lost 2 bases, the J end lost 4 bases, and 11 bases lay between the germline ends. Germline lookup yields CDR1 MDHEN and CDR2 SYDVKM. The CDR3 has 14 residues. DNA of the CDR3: TGTGCCAGCAGTTTAAATGGGCGATTAGAGACCCAGTACTTC. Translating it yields CASSLNGRLETQYF.

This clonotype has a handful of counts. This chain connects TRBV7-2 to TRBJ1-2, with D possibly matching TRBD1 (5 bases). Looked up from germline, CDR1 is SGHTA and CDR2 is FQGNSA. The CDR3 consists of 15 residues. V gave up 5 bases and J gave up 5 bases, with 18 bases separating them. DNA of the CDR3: TGTGCCAGCAGCCCTTCGACAGCCAGGATTTATGGCTACACCTTC. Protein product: CASSPSTARIYGYTF.

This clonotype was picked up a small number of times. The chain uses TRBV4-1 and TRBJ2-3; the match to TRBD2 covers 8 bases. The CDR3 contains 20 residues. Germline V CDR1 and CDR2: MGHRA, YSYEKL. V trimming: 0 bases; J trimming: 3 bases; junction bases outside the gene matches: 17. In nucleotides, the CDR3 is TGCGCCAGCAGCCAAGACCTGATTCGCCCGGGACTAGTGAAAACAGATACGCAGTATTTT. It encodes CASSQDLIRPGLVKTDTQYF.

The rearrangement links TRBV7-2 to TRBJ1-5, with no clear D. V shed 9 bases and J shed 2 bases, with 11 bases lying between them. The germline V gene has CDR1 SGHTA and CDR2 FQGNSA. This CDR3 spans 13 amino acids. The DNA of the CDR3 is TGTGCCAGGCTGGGAATGGGCAATCAGCCCCAGCATTTT. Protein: CARLGMGNQPQHF. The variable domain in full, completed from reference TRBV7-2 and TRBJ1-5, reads GAGVSQSPSNKVTEKGKDVELRCDPISGHTALYWYRQSLGQGLEFLIYFQGNSAPDKSGLPSDRFSAERTGGSVSTLTIQRTQQEDSAVYLCARLGMGNQPQHFGDGTRLSIL.

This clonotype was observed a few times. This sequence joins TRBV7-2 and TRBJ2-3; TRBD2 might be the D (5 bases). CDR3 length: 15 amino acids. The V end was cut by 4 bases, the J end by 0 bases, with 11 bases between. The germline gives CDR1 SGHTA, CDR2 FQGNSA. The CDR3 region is CASSSSRTSTDTQYF. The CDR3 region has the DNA TGTGCCAGCAGCTCCTCCCGGACTAGCACAGATACGCAGTATTTT.

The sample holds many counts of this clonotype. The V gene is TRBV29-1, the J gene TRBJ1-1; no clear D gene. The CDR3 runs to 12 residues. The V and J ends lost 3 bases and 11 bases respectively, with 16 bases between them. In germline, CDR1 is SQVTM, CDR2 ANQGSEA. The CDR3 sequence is CSVEIGRSGAFF. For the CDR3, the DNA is TGCAGCGTTGAGATCGGCAGATCTGGGGCTTTCTTT.

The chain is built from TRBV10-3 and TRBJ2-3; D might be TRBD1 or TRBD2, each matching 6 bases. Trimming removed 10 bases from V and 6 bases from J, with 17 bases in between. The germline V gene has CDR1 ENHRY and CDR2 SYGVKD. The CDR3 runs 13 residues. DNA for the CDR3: TGTGCCACGCAGGTGGGGGGCGCGGATACGCAGTATTTT. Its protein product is CATQVGGADTQYF.

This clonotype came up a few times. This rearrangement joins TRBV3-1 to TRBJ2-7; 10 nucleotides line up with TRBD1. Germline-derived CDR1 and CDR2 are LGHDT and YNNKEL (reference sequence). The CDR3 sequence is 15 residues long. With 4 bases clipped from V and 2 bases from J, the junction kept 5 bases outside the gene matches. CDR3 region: CASSRYGTGAYEQYF. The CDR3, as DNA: TGTGCCAGCAGCCGCTACGGGACAGGGGCCTACGAGCAGTACTTC.

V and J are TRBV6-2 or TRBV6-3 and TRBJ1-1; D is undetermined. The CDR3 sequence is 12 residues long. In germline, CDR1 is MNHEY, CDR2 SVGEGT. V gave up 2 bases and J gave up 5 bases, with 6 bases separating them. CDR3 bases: TGTGCCAGCAGTTACGCGGTAACTGAAGCTTTCTTT. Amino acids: CASSYAVTEAFF.

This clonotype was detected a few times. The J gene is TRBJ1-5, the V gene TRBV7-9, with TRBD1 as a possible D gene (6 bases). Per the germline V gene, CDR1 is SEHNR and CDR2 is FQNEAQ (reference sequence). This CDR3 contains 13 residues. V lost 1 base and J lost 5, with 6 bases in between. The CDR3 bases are TGTGCCAGCAGCTTAGGGACAGATCAGCCCCAGCATTTT. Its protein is CASSLGTDQPQHF.

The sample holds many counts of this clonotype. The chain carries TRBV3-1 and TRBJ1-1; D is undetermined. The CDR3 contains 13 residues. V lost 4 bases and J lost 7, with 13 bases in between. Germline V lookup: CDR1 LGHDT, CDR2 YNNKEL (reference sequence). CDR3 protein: CASSPGPAVEAFF. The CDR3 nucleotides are TGTGCCAGCAGCCCAGGACCAGCTGTTGAAGCTTTCTTT.

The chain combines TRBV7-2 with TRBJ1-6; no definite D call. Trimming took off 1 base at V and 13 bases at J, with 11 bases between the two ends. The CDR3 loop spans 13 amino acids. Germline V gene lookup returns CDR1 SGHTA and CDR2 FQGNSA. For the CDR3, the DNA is TGTGCCAGCAGCTTAGAACGACCCGGTCCCCTCCACTTT. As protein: CASSLERPGPLHF.

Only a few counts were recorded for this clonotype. CDR3 sequence reads: CASSRKDTNTEAFF. The CDR3 nucleotides read TGCGCCAGCAGCAGGAAGGACACCAACACTGAAGCTTTCTTT. The chain combines TRBV5-1 with TRBJ1-1; maybe TRBD1 (5 bases). The CDR3 loop spans 14 amino acids. V shed 4 bases and J shed 2 bases, with 12 bases lying between them. In germline, CDR1 is SGHRS, CDR2 YFSETQ.

In DNA form, the CDR3 reads TGTGCCAGCTCACCAGAGTGGTCTGAAGCTTTCTTT. Its translation: CASSPEWSEAFF. V gene TRBV18 combines with J gene TRBJ1-1; D unresolved. V was trimmed by 2 bases and J by 6 bases, leaving 7 bases between them. Germline V gene sequence: CDR1 KGHSH, CDR2 LQKENI. The CDR3 loop spans 12 amino acids.